This T cell receptor (beta chain) emerged from a study of blood T cell repertoires in COVID-19. Clones were read by immunoSEQ multiplex PCR, and TCRdb kept only the in-frame ones, dropping some. The profile shows 40,000 to 55,000 clones, approximately 80% of them singletons. V was shortened by 10 bases and J by 3 bases, with 16 bases between the two germline ends. The CDR3 runs to 14 residues. Germline CDR1 and CDR2: MNHEY and SVGAGI. The sequence came from a human donor in a cohort sampled during active COVID-19. The source material was peripheral blood. The chain is built from TRBV6-5 and TRBJ1-5; D might be TRBD1 (5 bases). In DNA, the CDR3 is TGTGCCACTACCCCAGGCAGGGACAATCAGCCCCAGCATTTT. This encodes CATTPGRDNQPQHF.